This T cell receptor beta chain was identified during a study of T-cell memory formation after mild COVID-19. Sample barcodes and UMIs were carried by the TCR alpha and TCR beta cDNA libraries that 5'RACE generated with constant-segment primers. MiXCR, run by TCRdb on the 5' RACE reads, gives a single entry per CDR3 protein. The table has about 470,000 distinct CDR3 sequences, about 23% seen once; the top ten hold around 13%. Overall study results and limits: A subset of responding clones appeared in pre-infection memory, suggesting cross-reactive memory joined. A second wave of clones peaked on day 37, and their SARS-CoV-2 specificity went unconfirmed.

Trimming cost V 0 bases and J 2 bases, with 14 bases left between them. The CDR3 runs to 16 residues. Germline CDR1 SGHRS, CDR2 YFSETQ. A word on this clonotype: Its antigen is unidentified.

This chain uses TRBV5-1 with TRBJ1-2, with D tentatively TRBD1 (6 bases). The specimen was PBMCs or a T cell subset sorted from them (not recorded which). The receptor was derived from an adult woman who had mild COVID-19 (a few samples of this study predate the infection). Cell type and time point are not known. CDR3 amino acids: CASSLENIGQNYGYTF. As DNA, the CDR3 is TGCGCCAGCAGCTTGGAAAATATTGGACAGAACTATGGCTACACCTTC. The full variable domain, completed using reference TRBV5-1 and TRBJ1-2, is KAGVTQTPRYLIKTRGQQVTLSCSPISGHRSVSWYQQTPGQGLQFLFEYFSETQRNKGNFPGRFSGRQFSNSRSEMNVSTLELGDSALYLCASSLENIGQNYGYTFGSGTRLTVV.